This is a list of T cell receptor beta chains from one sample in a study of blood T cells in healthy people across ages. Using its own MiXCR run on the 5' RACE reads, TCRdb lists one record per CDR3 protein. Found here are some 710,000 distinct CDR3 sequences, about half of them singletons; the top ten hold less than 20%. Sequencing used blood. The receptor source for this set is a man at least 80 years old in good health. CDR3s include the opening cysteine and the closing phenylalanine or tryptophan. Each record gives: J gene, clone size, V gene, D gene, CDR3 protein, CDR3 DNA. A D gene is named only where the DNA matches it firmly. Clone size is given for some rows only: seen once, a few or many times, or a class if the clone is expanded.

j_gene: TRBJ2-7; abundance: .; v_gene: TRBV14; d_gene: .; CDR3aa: CASSMYRDAAYEQYF; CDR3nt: TGTGCCAGCAGCATGTACCGGGACGCCGCCTACGAGCAGTACTTC
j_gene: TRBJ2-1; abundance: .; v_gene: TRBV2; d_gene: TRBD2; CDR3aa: CASGLWEGEQFF; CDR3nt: TGTGCCAGCGGCCTATGGGAGGGTGAGCAGTTCTTC
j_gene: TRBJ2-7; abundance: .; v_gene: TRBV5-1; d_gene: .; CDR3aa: CASSLAGIVHEQYF; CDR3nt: TGCGCCAGCAGCTTGGCAGGGATCGTCCACGAGCAGTACTTC
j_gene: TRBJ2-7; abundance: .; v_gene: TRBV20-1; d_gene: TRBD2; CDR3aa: CSARDLLAGSPYEQYF; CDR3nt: TGCAGTGCTAGAGACCTTTTAGCGGGATCTCCCTACGAGCAGTACTTC
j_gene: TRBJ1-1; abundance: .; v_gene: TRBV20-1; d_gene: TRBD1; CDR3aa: CSARSGGGTEAFF; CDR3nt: TGCAGTGCCCGATCAGGGGGTGGCACTGAAGCTTTCTTT
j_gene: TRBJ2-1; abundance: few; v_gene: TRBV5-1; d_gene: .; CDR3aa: CASSLESPSPFNEQFF; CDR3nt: TGCGCCAGCAGCTTGGAATCGCCTAGCCCCTTCAATGAGCAGTTCTTC
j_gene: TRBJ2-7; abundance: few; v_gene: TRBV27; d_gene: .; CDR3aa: CASSAGTGNEQYF; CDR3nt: TGTGCCAGCAGTGCCGGGACGGGCAACGAGCAGTACTTC
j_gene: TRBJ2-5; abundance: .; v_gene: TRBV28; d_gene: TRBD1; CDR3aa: CASKGQGISKETQYF; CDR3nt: TGTGCCAGCAAGGGACAGGGAATCTCAAAAGAGACCCAGTACTTC
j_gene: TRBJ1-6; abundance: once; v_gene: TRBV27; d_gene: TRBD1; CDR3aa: CASRRDSAALHF; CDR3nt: TGTGCCAGCCGCCGGGACAGTGCGGCCCTCCACTTT
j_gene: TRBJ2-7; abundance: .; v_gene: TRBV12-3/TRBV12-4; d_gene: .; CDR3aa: CASSLASTREQYF; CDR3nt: TGTGCCAGCAGTTTGGCTAGCACCCGTGAACAGTACTTC
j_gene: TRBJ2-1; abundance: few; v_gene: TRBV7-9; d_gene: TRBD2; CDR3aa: CASSLVAGGQGEQFF; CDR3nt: TGTGCCAGCTCCCTTGTAGCGGGAGGGCAGGGTGAGCAGTTCTTC
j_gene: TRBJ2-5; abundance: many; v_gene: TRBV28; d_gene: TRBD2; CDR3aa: CASRLAGVETQYF; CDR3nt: TGTGCCAGCAGGCTAGCGGGAGTTGAGACCCAGTACTTC
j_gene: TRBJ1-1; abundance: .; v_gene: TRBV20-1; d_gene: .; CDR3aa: CSARGSRANTEAFF; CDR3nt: TGCAGTGCCCGGGGGAGCAGGGCGAACACTGAAGCTTTCTTT
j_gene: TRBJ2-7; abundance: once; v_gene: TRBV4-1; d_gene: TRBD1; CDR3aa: CASSNLGTGVYEQYF; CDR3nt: TGCGCCAGCAGTAACCTCGGGACAGGGGTCTACGAGCAGTACTTC
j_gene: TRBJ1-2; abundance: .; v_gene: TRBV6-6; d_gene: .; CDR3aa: CASSPRQADGYTF; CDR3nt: TGTGCCAGCAGCCCTCGACAGGCAGATGGCTACACCTTC
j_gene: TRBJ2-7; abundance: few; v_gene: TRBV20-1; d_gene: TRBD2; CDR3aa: CSAVQLARDEQYF; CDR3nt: TGCAGTGCAGTACAACTAGCGAGGGACGAGCAGTACTTC
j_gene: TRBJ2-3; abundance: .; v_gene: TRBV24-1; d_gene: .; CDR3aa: CATSDPATDTQYF; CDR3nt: TGTGCCACCAGTGATCCGGCCACAGATACGCAGTATTTT
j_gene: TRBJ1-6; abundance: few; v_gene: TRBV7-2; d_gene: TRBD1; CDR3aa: CASSLGAGGNSPLHF; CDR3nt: TGTGCCAGCAGCTTAGGGGCAGGGGGAAATTCACCCCTCCACTTT
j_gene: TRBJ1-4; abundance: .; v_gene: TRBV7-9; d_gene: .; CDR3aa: CASSPSTNEKPFF; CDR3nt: TGTGCCAGCAGCCCCTCAACTAATGAAAAACCGTTTTTT
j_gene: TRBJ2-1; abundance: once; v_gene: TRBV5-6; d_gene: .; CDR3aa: CVSSFDWDEQFF; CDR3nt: TGTGTCAGCAGCTTTGACTGGGATGAGCAGTTCTTC
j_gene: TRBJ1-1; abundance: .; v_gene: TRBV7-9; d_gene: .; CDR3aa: CASSLGAGSNTEAFF; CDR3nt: TGTGCCAGCAGCTTAGGGGCAGGCTCCAACACTGAAGCTTTCTTT
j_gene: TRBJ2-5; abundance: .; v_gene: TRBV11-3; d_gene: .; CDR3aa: CASSANRGGETQYF; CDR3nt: TGTGCCAGCAGCGCAAACAGGGGGGGAGAGACCCAGTACTTC
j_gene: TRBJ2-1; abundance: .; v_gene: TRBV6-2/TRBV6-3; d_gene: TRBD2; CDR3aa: CASSPILAEQFF; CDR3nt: TGTGCCAGCAGCCCCATACTAGCGGAGCAGTTCTTC
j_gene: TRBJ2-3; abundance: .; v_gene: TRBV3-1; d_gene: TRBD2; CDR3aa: CASSIPSGPSTDTQYF; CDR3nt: TGTGCCAGCAGCATCCCTAGCGGACCTAGCACAGATACGCAGTATTTT
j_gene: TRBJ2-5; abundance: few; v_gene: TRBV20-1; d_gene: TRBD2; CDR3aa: CSARETGGTQYF; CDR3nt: TGCAGTGCTAGGGAAACGGGGGGGACCCAGTACTTC
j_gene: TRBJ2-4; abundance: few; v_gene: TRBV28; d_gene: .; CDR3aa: CASSPTPLGNIQYF; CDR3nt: TGTGCCAGCAGCCCAACCCCCCTGGGAAACATTCAGTACTTC
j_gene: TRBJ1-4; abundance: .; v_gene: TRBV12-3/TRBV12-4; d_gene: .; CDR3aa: CASNPRGGNEKLFF; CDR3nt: TGTGCCAGCAACCCTCGGGGGGGTAATGAAAAACTGTTTTTT
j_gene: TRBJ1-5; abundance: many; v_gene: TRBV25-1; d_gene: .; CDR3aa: CASSEVGGQPQHF; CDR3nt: TGTGCCAGCAGTGAAGTCGGGGGGCAGCCCCAGCATTTT
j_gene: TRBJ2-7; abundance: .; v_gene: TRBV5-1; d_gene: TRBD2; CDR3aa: CASMTNSGSNYEQYF; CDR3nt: TGCGCCAGCATGACTAATAGCGGGAGTAACTACGAGCAGTACTTC
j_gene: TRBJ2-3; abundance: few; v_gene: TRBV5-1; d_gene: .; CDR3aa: CASSLMQVIDTQYF; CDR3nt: TGCGCCAGCAGCTTGATGCAGGTCATAGATACGCAGTATTTT